The 5 T cell receptor beta chains below all came from one sample that was sequenced in a study of radiotherapy plus CTLA-4 blockade in lung cancer (dated by TCRdb to 2016 to 2019). Receptors were amplified or captured by the immunoSEQ multiplex PCR assay. Imported from immuneACCESS, the table was reduced by TCRdb to in-frame sequences with V and J called. These copies leave out some clones; in studies compared against another copy, an unresolved V gene accounts for under half, and the cause of the remainder is not known. The table for this sample lists around 120,000 clones; about four fifths of them were counted only once. 5% to 5.5% of the sample is taken by the ten largest. The input for sequencing was peripheral blood, taken from a patient treated with radiotherapy plus ipilimumab. The receptors shown here come from a human donor with non-small cell lung cancer who had a partial response to radiotherapy plus ipilimumab.

Here the CDR3 reads CASSPDTLAGVRREQYF. CDR3 coding DNA: TGTGCCAGCAGCCCGGACACACTAGCGGGAGTACGAAGGGAGCAGTACTTC. The J gene is TRBJ2-7, the V gene TRBV7-9, with 11 positions matching TRBD2. After removal of 5 bases from V and 7 bases from J, the junction contained 16 bases not matched to a gene. The CDR3 runs to 17 residues. Germline V gene sequence: CDR1 SEHNR, CDR2 FQNEAQ (reference sequence).

The CDR3 spells CASSPGAGGNSPYEQYF. The CDR3 DNA follows: TGTGCCAGCAGCCCGGGAGCGGGGGGGAATTCCCCCTACGAGCAGTACTTC. V and J are TRBV7-6 and TRBJ2-7; 10 bases map to TRBD2. Germline loops: CDR1 SGHVS, CDR2 FNYEAQ. The trim removed 5 bases at V and 2 bases at J, leaving 12 bases unmatched. CDR3 length equals 17 residues.

This chain connects TRBV9 to TRBJ2-7, with TRBD2 matching over 10 bases. The CDR3 extends over 16 amino acids. Trimming at V came to 0 bases and at J to 2 bases, leaving 5 bases not matched to a gene. The germline CDR1 and CDR2 sequences are SGDLS and YYNGEE. CDR3 amino acids: CASSVEREGIAYEQYV. DNA of the CDR3: TGTGCCAGCAGCGTAGAGCGGGAGGGAATTGCCTACGAGCAGTACGTC.

This chain links TRBV9 with TRBJ2-1; TRBD1 might be the D (5 bases). Germline CDR1 SGDLS, CDR2 YYNGEE. The CDR3 contains 15 residues. Trimming left V 3 bases short and J 0 bases short, with 10 bases between. The CDR3 spells CASSDTGSSYNEQFF. For the CDR3, the DNA is TGTGCCAGCAGCGATACAGGCAGCTCCTACAATGAGCAGTTCTTC. Filled out from reference TRBV9 and TRBJ2-1, the complete variable domain reads DSGVTQTPKHLITATGQRVTLRCSPRSGDLSVYWYQQSLDQGLQFLIQYYNGEERAKGNILERFSAQQFPDLHSELNLSSLELGDSALYFCASSDTGSSYNEQFFGPGTRLTVL.

The rearrangement joins TRBV23-1 to TRBJ1-5, with D perhaps matching TRBD1 (6 bases). TRBV23-1 is an open reading frame, and its role is uncertain. V was cut by 0 bases and J by 0 bases, with 12 bases left in between. The CDR3 extends over 17 amino acids. CDR3 sequence (DNA): TGCGCCAGCAGTCAATCAGCCAGGGGCTATAGCAATCAGCCCCAGCATTTT. Protein sequence: CASSQSARGYSNQPQHF.